This passage covers 11 T cell receptor beta chains from one sample sequenced in a study of shared clonotypes between healthy human individuals. The method was immunoSEQ multiplex PCR; TCRdb's version includes in-frame clones alone and lacks a portion of them. The sample gives a few million clones, approximately 90% of which show up once; about 0.13% is in the top ten. Sequences were obtained from naive CD4+ T cells sorted from blood. Noted subset: CD45RA+ positively selected. These receptors all stem from a young man in good health.

The V call is TRBV5-5, the J call TRBJ1-4; no firm D call. The CDR3 sequence is 16 residues long. Germline CDR1 reads SGHKS; CDR2 reads YYEKEE (reference sequence). V gave up 0 bases and J gave up 0 bases, with 9 bases separating them. CDR3 DNA: TGTGCCAGCAGCTTGGGATTAATTGCAACTAATGAAAAACTGTTTTTT. Translation: CASSLGLIATNEKLFF.

This chain links TRBV5-6 with TRBJ2-7; 7 positions match TRBD1. Unmatched junction bases numbered 13, after V lost 3 bases and J lost 7 bases. The CDR3 loop spans 15 amino acids. Germline lookup yields CDR1 SGHDT and CDR2 YYEEEE. CDR3 in amino acids: CASSSIDAQGREQYF. The CDR3 bases are TGTGCCAGCAGCTCCATTGACGCACAGGGGCGTGAGCAGTACTTC.

V gene TRBV27 combines with J gene TRBJ1-4, with D hard to call. V was shortened by 6 bases and J by 8 bases, with 19 bases between the two germline ends. CDR1 MNHEY and CDR2 SMNVEV come from the germline V gene (reference sequence). This CDR3 has 15 amino acids. Written as DNA, the CDR3 is TGTGCCAGCAGCTTCCGGGCGCCGGGAGGGGAAAAACTGTTTTTT. Protein: CASSFRAPGGEKLFF. Complete variable domain (other parts from reference TRBV27 and TRBJ1-4): EAQVTQNPRYLITVTGKKLTVTCSQNMNHEYMSWYRQDPGLGLRQIYYSMNVEVTDKGDVPEGYKVSRKEKRNFPLILESPSPNQTSLYFCASSFRAPGGEKLFFGSGTQLSVL.

This chain joins TRBV2 and TRBJ2-7, with D tentatively TRBD2 (5 bases). V shed 7 bases and J shed 2 bases, with 9 bases lying between them. Germline CDR1 and CDR2: SNHLY and FYNNEI. The CDR3 is made up of 12 amino acids. The CDR3 region is CASTSSTYEQYF. DNA for the CDR3: TGTGCCAGCACATCTAGCACCTACGAGCAGTACTTC.

In the case of this clone: The same CDR3 also results from other DNA sequences found in this sample. The chain is built from TRBV7-9 and TRBJ2-2; no definite D call. CDR3 length: 12 residues. The ends were cut back, 5 bases at V and 2 bases at J, with 3 bases in the middle. Per the germline V gene, CDR1 is SEHNR and CDR2 is FQNEAQ (reference sequence). Here the CDR3 DNA reads TGTGCCAGCAGCCGAAACACCGGGGAGCTGTTTTTT. This translates into CASSRNTGELFF.

The chain has TRBV30 and TRBJ2-1; no clear D gene. The CDR3 covers 14 residues. V gave up 0 bases and J gave up 8 bases, with 14 bases separating them. Germline V lookup: CDR1 GTSNPN, CDR2 SVGIG (reference sequence). The CDR3 DNA sequence: TGTGCCTGGAGTGTACTGGGGATTGGAGATGAGCAGTTCTTC. Its protein is CAWSVLGIGDEQFF.

V gene TRBV5-4 combines with J gene TRBJ2-1; a weak D match, TRBD2 (6 bases). CDR1 and CDR2 (germline): SGHNT, YYREEE (reference sequence). V lost 4 bases and J lost 9, with 17 bases in between. The CDR3 has 14 amino acids. CDR3 bases: TGTGCCAGCAGCACGGGACTGGACGGAGGTGAGCAGTTCTTC. Its translation: CASSTGLDGGEQFF.

The J gene is TRBJ2-3, the V gene TRBV30, with a tentative D call TRBD2 (5 bases). The CDR3 is 13 residues long. The V end was cut by 4 bases, the J end by 4 bases, with 12 bases between. The germline CDR1 and CDR2 sequences are GTSNPN and SVGIG (reference sequence). The CDR3 here is CAWNSAGPDTQYF. The CDR3 nucleotides are TGTGCCTGGAACTCCGCGGGCCCAGATACGCAGTATTTT.

The chain joins TRBV29-1 to TRBJ2-3; the match to TRBD1 covers 10 bases. The V segment lost 8 bases and the J segment 4 bases; nucleotides outside the gene matches: 6. The CDR3 spans 13 residues. CDR1 is SQVTM and CDR2 is ANQGSEA in the germline V gene. This chain's CDR3 is CSTRQGAADTQYF. As DNA, the CDR3 is TGCAGCACCCGACAGGGGGCGGCAGATACGCAGTATTTT.

With regard to this clone: Other DNA sequences in the same sample also yield this CDR3. The chain joins TRBV27 to TRBJ2-2; D gene uncertain. The CDR3 has 12 amino acids. Trimming cost V 6 bases and J 2 bases, with 4 bases left between them. Germline lookup yields CDR1 MNHEY and CDR2 SMNVEV (reference sequence). The DNA for the CDR3 is TGTGCCAGCAGCTCTAACACCGGGGAGCTGTTTTTT. As protein: CASSSNTGELFF.

The chain couples TRBV11-1 to TRBJ2-7; D remains ambiguous. Germline assignment: CDR1 SGHAT and CDR2 FQDESV (reference sequence). Trimming took 3 bases from V and 4 from J, leaving 4 bases between them. The CDR3 loop spans 11 amino acids. In nucleotides, the CDR3 is TGTGCCAGCAGCTTTGAATACGAGCAGTACTTC. Protein sequence: CASSFEYEQYF.